These 27 T cell receptor beta chains were sequenced from one sample in a study of control samples from healthy donors and cancer patients. The assay was immunoSEQ multiplex PCR, and TCRdb's table has in-frame clones only and misses some. This sample contains approximately 190,000 clones. Sequenced input: blood. The receptors come from a woman younger than 45 in good health.

This chain uses TRBV3-1 (or the pseudogene TRBV3-2) with TRBJ2-7; 8 bases line up with TRBD1. Germline loops: CDR1 LGHDT, CDR2 YNNKEL (reference sequence). With 4 bases clipped from V and 0 bases from J, the junction kept 14 bases outside the gene matches. The CDR3 has 18 residues. The chain's CDR3 is CASSPRYAGTGYSYEQYF. The CDR3 DNA reads TGTGCCAGCAGCCCAAGATACGCCGGGACAGGATACTCCTACGAGCAGTACTTC.

J is TRBJ1-1 and V is TRBV3-1 (or the pseudogene TRBV3-2), with D hard to call. The CDR3 runs 13 residues. In germline, CDR1 is LGHDT, CDR2 YNNKEL (reference sequence). The V gene lost 4 bases and the J gene lost 5 bases, with 11 bases spanning the gap. CDR3 nucleotides: TGTGCCAGCAGCCTAAACGTAGGGACTGAAGCTTTCTTT. This gives the protein CASSLNVGTEAFF.

The chain recombines TRBV29-1 with TRBJ1-2; TRBD1 is a possible D gene (5 bases). CDR1 and CDR2 (germline): SQVTM, ANQGSEA. V lost 7 bases and J 3 bases, leaving 6 bases between the germline ends. CDR3 length equals 10 residues. CDR3 protein: CSAGDYGYTF. CDR3 nucleotides: TGCAGCGCGGGGGACTATGGCTACACCTTC.

The chain carries TRBV11-3 and TRBJ2-3; 13 positions agree with TRBD2. V lost 3 bases, J lost 0 bases, and 0 bases stayed unmatched. This CDR3 region has 16 residues. Germline CDR1 reads SGHNT; CDR2 reads YENEEA. CDR3 in DNA: TGTGCCAGCAGCTTGGGACTAGCGGGGAGCACAGATACGCAGTATTTT. This encodes CASSLGLAGSTDTQYF.

J is TRBJ2-1 and V is TRBV6-5; D may be TRBD1 (6 bases). The V end was cut by 6 bases, the J end by 5 bases, with 14 bases between. This CDR3 is 14 amino acids long. The germline V gene has CDR1 MNHEY and CDR2 SVGAGI. The CDR3 nucleotides are TGTGCCAGCAGGCAGGGGACCGTCCACAATGAGCAGTTCTTC. Its translation: CASRQGTVHNEQFF.

This chain uses TRBV25-1 with TRBJ1-6, with D possibly being TRBD1 (5 bases). CDR1 and CDR2 from the germline V gene are MGHDK and SYGVNS. This CDR3 has 15 residues. V was trimmed by 3 bases and J by 8 bases, leaving 14 bases between them. In DNA, the CDR3 is TGTGCCAGCAGTGATACCCAGGGTGGGGATTCACCCCTCCACTTT. It translates to CASSDTQGGDSPLHF.

The chain carries TRBV3-1 (or the pseudogene TRBV3-2) and TRBJ1-2, with TRBD1 as a possible D gene (6 bases). The V and J ends lost 2 bases and 7 bases respectively, with 23 bases between them. Germline CDR1 reads LGHDT; CDR2 reads YNNKEL (reference sequence). The CDR3 runs 17 residues. The CDR3 spells CASSQNPGTTNRGGYTF. The CDR3 coding sequence is TGTGCCAGCAGCCAAAACCCAGGGACAACTAACAGAGGTGGCTACACCTTC.

V and J are TRBV5-1 and TRBJ2-1, with a weak D call TRBD2 (5 bases). Germline V CDR1 and CDR2: SGHRS, YFSETQ. V gave up 4 bases and J gave up 2 bases, with 13 bases separating them. This CDR3 has 15 amino acids. CDR3 sequence reads: CASSGRVGAYNEQFF. Written as DNA, the CDR3 is TGCGCCAGCAGCGGGCGGGTCGGAGCCTACAATGAGCAGTTCTTC.

The rearrangement links TRBV25-1 to TRBJ1-1, with D unclear. CDR1 MGHDK and CDR2 SYGVNS come from the germline V gene. V lost 0 bases and J 8 bases, leaving 16 bases between the germline ends. CDR3 size: 15 residues. The CDR3 protein is CASSEYLDGSEEAFF. The DNA for the CDR3 is TGTGCCAGCAGTGAATATCTAGACGGCTCGGAGGAAGCTTTCTTT.

The chain joins TRBV19 to TRBJ2-3, with 7 bases that match TRBD1. Trimming took 5 bases from V and 2 from J; bases not matched to a gene: 4. This CDR3 region has 14 residues. Germline V lookup: CDR1 LNHDA, CDR2 SQIVND (reference sequence). The CDR3 is CASSQTGNTDTQYF. CDR3 sequence (DNA): TGTGCCAGTAGTCAGACAGGGAACACAGATACGCAGTATTTT. Supplemented by reference TRBV19 and TRBJ2-3, the full variable domain reads DGGITQSPKYLFRKEGQNVTLSCEQNLNHDAMYWYRQDPGQGLRLIYYSQIVNDFQKGDIAEGYSVSREKKESFPLTVTSAQKNPTAFYLCASSQTGNTDTQYFGPGTRLTVL.

J is TRBJ2-1 and V is TRBV27, with D tentatively TRBD1 (7 bases). There are 16 residues in the CDR3. Trimming took off 6 bases at V and 4 bases at J, with 19 bases between the two ends. Germline values: CDR1 MNHEY, CDR2 SMNVEV (reference sequence). CDR3 DNA: TGTGCCAGCAGCCGACAGGGTCGGGGAGGATACAATGAGCAGTTCTTC. This codes for CASSRQGRGGYNEQFF.

A note on this clone: The junction shows a germline mismatch at one end, possibly a read error. This chain joins TRBV27 and TRBJ2-7; a possible D gene is TRBD1 (6 bases). Germline V gives CDR1 MNHEY, CDR2 SMNVEV (reference sequence). The CDR3 is made up of 14 amino acids. The CDR3 region is CAGSLSRGNDEQYF. The CDR3 nucleotides read TGTGCCGGCAGTTTATCCAGGGGAAACGACGAGCAGTACTTC.

The V gene is TRBV27, the J gene TRBJ1-1; D is possibly TRBD1 (6 bases). The CDR3 runs 15 residues. The ends were cut back, 5 bases at V and 0 bases at J, with 13 bases in the middle. Germline assignment: CDR1 MNHEY and CDR2 SMNVEV (reference sequence). This CDR3 is CASSPITGLNTEAFF. The DNA for the CDR3 is TGTGCCAGCAGTCCAATCACAGGGCTGAACACTGAAGCTTTCTTT.

The V gene is TRBV4-1, the J gene TRBJ2-7; 12 bases are a match to TRBD2. Trimming took 3 bases from V and 2 from J; bases not matched to a gene: 2. The CDR3 consists of 15 residues. Germline-derived CDR1 and CDR2 are MGHRA and YSYEKL. This chain's CDR3 is CASSHPSGGAYEQYF. DNA for the CDR3: TGCGCCAGCAGCCACCCTAGCGGGGGGGCCTACGAGCAGTACTTC.

The chain employs TRBV3-1 (or the pseudogene TRBV3-2) and TRBJ1-3, with unresolved D. Germline CDR1 is LGHDT and CDR2 is YNNKEL (reference sequence). The CDR3 consists of 17 residues. Trimming took 1 base from V and 4 from J, leaving 17 bases between them. CDR3 in amino acids: CASSQGGGSSTGNTIYF. CDR3 nucleotide sequence: TGTGCCAGCAGCCAAGGTGGCGGGTCTAGTACGGGAAACACCATATATTTT.

The chain has TRBV29-1 and TRBJ1-2; D is possibly TRBD1 (6 bases). V was pared by 1 base and J by 7 bases, with 16 bases between. From germline, CDR1 is SQVTM and CDR2 ANQGSEA. There are 14 residues in the CDR3. CDR3: CSVEAGTHQLGYTF. DNA of the CDR3: TGCAGCGTTGAAGCTGGGACACACCAGCTTGGCTACACCTTC.

The V and J genes are TRBV7-2 and TRBJ2-1, with 8 bases identical to TRBD2. CDR1 is SGHTA, CDR2 FQGNSA, per germline. CDR3 length: 14 residues. Germline trimming cut 1 base from V and 6 bases from J; bases unmatched to any gene: 2. In nucleotides, the CDR3 is TGTGCCAGCAGCTTAGGGACTAGCATCAATGAGCAGTTCTTC. Its translation: CASSLGTSINEQFF.

This sequence joins TRBV10-1 and TRBJ2-3; 10 bases align to TRBD2. The CDR3 sequence is 15 residues long. With V trimmed by 2 bases and J by 1 base, 0 bases remained unmatched. Germline V lookup: CDR1 WNHNN, CDR2 SYGVQD (reference sequence). CDR3 coding DNA: TGCGCCAGCAGTGAGCTAGCGGGGGGCACAGATACGCAGTATTTT. Encoded protein: CASSELAGGTDTQYF.

The V call is TRBV6-4, the J call TRBJ1-6, with 8 positions matching TRBD1. Germline V gives CDR1 MRHNA, CDR2 SNTAGT. With V trimmed by 3 bases and J by 10 bases, 8 bases remained unmatched. This CDR3 spans 15 amino acids. The CDR3 protein is CASSETGVIRSPLHF. In nucleotides, the CDR3 is TGTGCCAGCAGTGAGACAGGGGTTATACGATCACCCCTCCACTTT.

This chain uses TRBV7-9 with TRBJ2-1; D gene unclear. Germline-derived CDR1 and CDR2 are SEHNR and FQNEAQ (reference sequence). CDR3 length: 13 amino acids. Trimming left V 2 bases short and J 4 bases short, with 6 bases between. The CDR3 protein is CASSLRFYNEQFF. The CDR3, as DNA: TGTGCCAGCAGCTTAAGGTTTTACAATGAGCAGTTCTTC.

CDR3 loop: CASSFGTEQGMTEKLFF. DNA of the CDR3: TGTGCCAGCAGCTTCGGTACAGAACAGGGGATGACTGAAAAACTGTTTTTT. The V call is TRBV5-8, the J call TRBJ1-4, with TRBD1 matching over 7 bases. The CDR3 runs to 17 residues. CDR1 and CDR2 from the germline V gene are SGHTS and YDEGEE. The V and J ends lost 2 bases and 7 bases, in that order; junction bases with no gene match: 14.

This rearrangement joins TRBV3-1 (or the pseudogene TRBV3-2) to TRBJ1-1; possibly TRBD1 for D (5 bases). The CDR3 length is 17 residues. The germline V gene encodes CDR1 LGHDT and CDR2 YNNKEL (reference sequence). Trimming took 0 bases from V and 4 from J, leaving 18 bases between them. CDR3 amino acids: CASSQEGWGVKGTEAFF. The CDR3 nucleotides read TGTGCCAGCAGCCAAGAGGGATGGGGGGTAAAAGGCACTGAAGCTTTCTTT.

The V call is TRBV19, the J call TRBJ1-5; no definite D call. V gave up 3 bases and J gave up 1 base, with 7 bases separating them. Germline CDR1 and CDR2: LNHDA and SQIVND (reference sequence). There are 14 residues in the CDR3. CDR3 amino acids: CASSIFGSNQPQHF. For the CDR3, the DNA is TGTGCCAGTAGTATTTTCGGCAGCAATCAGCCCCAGCATTTT.

This chain links TRBV2 with TRBJ1-2; 8 bases fit TRBD1. Germline loops: CDR1 SNHLY, CDR2 FYNNEI. With V trimmed by 6 bases and J by 1 base, 7 bases remained unmatched. This CDR3 region has 15 residues. Written as DNA, the CDR3 is TGTGCCAGCAGGGTGGGACAGGATCTTAACTATGGCTACACCTTC. This gives the protein CASRVGQDLNYGYTF.

The chain carries TRBV19 and TRBJ1-1, with D perhaps TRBD1 (5 bases). Trimming left V 6 bases short and J 8 bases short, with 16 bases between. The CDR3 runs to 13 residues. The germline gives CDR1 LNHDA, CDR2 SQIVND (reference sequence). Here the CDR3 reads CASSMGRGMEAFF. CDR3 bases: TGTGCCAGTAGCATGGGACGGGGGATGGAAGCTTTCTTT. Full variable domain (remainder filled in from reference TRBV19 and TRBJ1-1): DGGITQSPKYLFRKEGQNVTLSCEQNLNHDAMYWYRQDPGQGLRLIYYSQIVNDFQKGDIAEGYSVSREKKESFPLTVTSAQKNPTAFYLCASSMGRGMEAFFGQGTRLTVV.

The chain is built from TRBV12-3 or TRBV12-4 and TRBJ1-2; D ambiguous. The V end was cut by 2 bases, the J end by 5 bases, with 3 bases between. This CDR3 comprises 11 residues. DNA for the CDR3: TGTGCCAGCAGTTTACGATATGGCTACACCTTC. This codes for CASSLRYGYTF.

V and J are TRBV3-1 (or the pseudogene TRBV3-2) and TRBJ1-5; D call uncertain. V lost 4 bases and J 4 bases, leaving 14 bases between the germline ends. This CDR3 is built from 15 residues. CDR1 and CDR2 (germline): LGHDT, YNNKEL (reference sequence). The CDR3 protein is CASSPAFSGNQPQHF. Here the CDR3 DNA reads TGTGCCAGCAGCCCCGCATTCTCTGGGAATCAGCCCCAGCATTTT.